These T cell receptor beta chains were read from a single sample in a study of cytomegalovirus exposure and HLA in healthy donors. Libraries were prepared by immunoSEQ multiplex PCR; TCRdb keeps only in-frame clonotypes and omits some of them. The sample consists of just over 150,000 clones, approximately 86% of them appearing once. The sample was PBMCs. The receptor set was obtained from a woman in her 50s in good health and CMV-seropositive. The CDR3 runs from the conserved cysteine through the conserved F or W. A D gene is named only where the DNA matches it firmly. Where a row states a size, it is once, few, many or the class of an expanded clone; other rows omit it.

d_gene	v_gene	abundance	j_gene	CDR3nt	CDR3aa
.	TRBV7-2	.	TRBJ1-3	TGTGCCAGCAGATTAGGGGGGGGTAGTGGAAACACCATATATTTT	CASRLGGGSGNTIYF
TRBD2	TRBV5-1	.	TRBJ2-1	TGCGCCAGCAGCGTACTAGCGGGGGGACAAAATGAGCAGTTCTTC	CASSVLAGGQNEQFF
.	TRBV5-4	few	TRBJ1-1	TGTGCCAGCAGCAGGGACTCCTGGCACACTGAAGCTTTCTTT	CASSRDSWHTEAFF
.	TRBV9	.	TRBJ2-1	TGTGCCAGCAGGGGCGACAATGAGCAGTTCTTC	CASRGDNEQFF
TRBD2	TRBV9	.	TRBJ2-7	TGTGCCAGCAGCGCAGGGCTAGGGAGGGGCGAGCAGTACTTC	CASSAGLGRGEQYF
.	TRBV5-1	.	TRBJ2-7	TGCGCCAGCAGCCCCCTGGACAGTATCGCGGCCTACGAGCAGTACTTC	CASSPLDSIAAYEQYF
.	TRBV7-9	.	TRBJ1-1	TGTGCCAGCAGCTTCGGGGGGATGAACACTGAAGCTTTCTTT	CASSFGGMNTEAFF
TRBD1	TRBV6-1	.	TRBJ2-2	TGTGCCAGCAGGGGACAGTTTTCTGTTGGCGGGGAGCTGTTTTTT	CASRGQFSVGGELFF
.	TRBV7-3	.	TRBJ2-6	TGTGCCAGCAGCCAGCTAGGAGGTCCTGGGGCCAACGTCCTGACTTTC	CASSQLGGPGANVLTF
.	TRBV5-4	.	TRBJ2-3	TGTGCCAGCAGCCCGGACAGTGCCTACACAGATACGCAGTATTTT	CASSPDSAYTDTQYF
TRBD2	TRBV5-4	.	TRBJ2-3	TGTGCCAGCAGCTTGAGCGGGGGGAGCACAGATACGCAGTATTTT	CASSLSGGSTDTQYF
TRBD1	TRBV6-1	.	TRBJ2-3	TGTGCCAGCAGGCGCGACAGGGCAGCAGATACGCAGTATTTT	CASRRDRAADTQYF
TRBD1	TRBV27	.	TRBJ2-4	TGTGCCAGCAGTCCGGGGACAGGCCTTCTAGAAAACATTCAGTACTTC	CASSPGTGLLENIQYF
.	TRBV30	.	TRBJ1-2	TGTGCCTGGAGTGTACGGCCGGGGGGCTACACCTTC	CAWSVRPGGYTF
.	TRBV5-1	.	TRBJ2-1	TGCGCCAGCAGCTTGGGACTAATGGATGAGCAGTTCTTC	CASSLGLMDEQFF
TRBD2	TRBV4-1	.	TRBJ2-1	TGCGCCAGCAGCCCCCTGACTAGCGGGGGGGGTGAGCAGTTCTTC	CASSPLTSGGGEQFF
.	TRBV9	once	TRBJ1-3	TGTGCCAGCGGGAGCTCTGGAAACACCATATATTTT	CASGSSGNTIYF
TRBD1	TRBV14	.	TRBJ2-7	TGTGCCAGCAGCCAGGGACAGGGATCCGAGCAGTACTTC	CASSQGQGSEQYF
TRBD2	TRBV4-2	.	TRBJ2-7	TGTGCCAGCAGCTTCCGAGCGGGGGACTCCTACGAGCAGTACTTC	CASSFRAGDSYEQYF
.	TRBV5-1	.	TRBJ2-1	TGCGCCAGCAGCTTGTTCTTAGGGGGCAATGAGCAGTTCTTC	CASSLFLGGNEQFF
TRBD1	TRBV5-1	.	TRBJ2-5	TGCGCCAGCAGCATTGGACAGGGGAAAGAGACCCAGTACTTC	CASSIGQGKETQYF
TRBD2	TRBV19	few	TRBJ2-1	TGTGCCAGTAGGTGGACTAGCGGGGGGGCTTACAATGAGCAGTTCTTC	CASRWTSGGAYNEQFF
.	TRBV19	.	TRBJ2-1	TGTGCCAGTAGTATGAAGAGGTACAATGAGCAGTTCTTC	CASSMKRYNEQFF
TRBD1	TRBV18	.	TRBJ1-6	TGTGCCAGCTCGGCCGGGACAGGGGGCTCACCCCTCCACTTT	CASSAGTGGSPLHF
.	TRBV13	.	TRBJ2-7	TGTGCCAGCAGCTTAGAGACAGCCCCCTACGAGCAGTACTTC	CASSLETAPYEQYF
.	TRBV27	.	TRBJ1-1	TGTGCCAGCAGTTTATTTCGCGGGAGCTTTACGAACACTGAAGCTTTCTTT	CASSLFRGSFTNTEAFF
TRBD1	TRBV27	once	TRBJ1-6	TGTGCCAGCAGTCAGACAGGGACCCTTAGTCGTAATTCACCCCTCCACTTT	CASSQTGTLSRNSPLHF
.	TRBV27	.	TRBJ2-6	TGTGCCAGCAAAATTACCGGTCTCAATGGGGCCAACGTCCTGACTTTC	CASKITGLNGANVLTF
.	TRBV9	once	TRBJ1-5	TGTGCCAGCGGCCCCGGGGGGAGCAATCAGCCCCAGCATTTT	CASGPGGSNQPQHF
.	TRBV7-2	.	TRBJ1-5	TGTGCCAGCAGCTTATTAGGTGGACATTCCCAGCATTTT	CASSLLGGHSQHF
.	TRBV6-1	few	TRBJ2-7	TGTGCCAGCAGTGGAAGGGGCAGCTCCTACGAGCAGTACTTC	CASSGRGSSYEQYF
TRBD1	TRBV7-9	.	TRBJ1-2	TGTGCCAGCAGCTTAGGGGGACAGGGCGGCTACACCTTC	CASSLGGQGGYTF
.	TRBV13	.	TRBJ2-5	TGTGCCAGCAGCTTACAGGGTGCAGGGACCCAGTACTTC	CASSLQGAGTQYF
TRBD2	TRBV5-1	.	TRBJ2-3	TGCGCCAGCAGTTCGCGCGGGGGAAACACAGATACGCAGTATTTT	CASSSRGGNTDTQYF
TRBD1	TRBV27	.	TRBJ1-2	TGTGCCAGCAGTCCATCCTTGGGACAGGGGAAAGTCAACTATGGCTACACCTTC	CASSPSLGQGKVNYGYTF
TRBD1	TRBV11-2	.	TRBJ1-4	TGTGCCAGCAGCCGAGGGGGGACAGGAGGGGAAAAACTGTTTTTT	CASSRGGTGGEKLFF
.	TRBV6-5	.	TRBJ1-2	TGTGCCAGCAGTTACTCCGGGGTGTCGGATGGCTACACCTTC	CASSYSGVSDGYTF
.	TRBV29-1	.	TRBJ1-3	TGCAGCGTTGAGGGCAGAGGAAACACCATATATTTT	CSVEGRGNTIYF
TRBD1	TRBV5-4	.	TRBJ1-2	TGTGCCAGCAGCCCTGCCGGGACAGATGGCTACACCTTC	CASSPAGTDGYTF
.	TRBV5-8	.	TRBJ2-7	TGTGCCAGCAGCTTCCGACTGGGGGGCTCCTACGAGCAGTACTTC	CASSFRLGGSYEQYF
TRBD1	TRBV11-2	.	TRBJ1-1	TGTGCCAGCAGCTCTTCACAGGGGGTGAACACTGAAGCTTTCTTT	CASSSSQGVNTEAFF
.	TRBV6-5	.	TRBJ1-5	TGTGCCAGCAGTGACACGGAAAATCAGCCCCAGCATTTT	CASSDTENQPQHF
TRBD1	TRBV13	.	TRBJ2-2	TGTGCCAGCAGCCCTAACCCCGGGACAGAGAACACCGGGGAGCTGTTTTTT	CASSPNPGTENTGELFF
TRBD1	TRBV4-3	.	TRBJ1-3	TGCGCCAGCAGTAAAACAGGGGCCCTCTCTGGAAACACCATATATTTT	CASSKTGALSGNTIYF
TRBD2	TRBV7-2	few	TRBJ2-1	TGTGCCAGCAGCTCTTCCGGACTAGCGGGGGAATCTGAGCAGTTCTTC	CASSSSGLAGESEQFF
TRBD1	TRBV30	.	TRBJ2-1	TGTGCCTGTGCCGGGACAGGGTCGTTCCGGGGGCGAAATGAGCAGTTCTTC	CACAGTGSFRGRNEQFF